This T cell receptor beta chain was retrieved from a study of T cell responses to AZD1222 COVID-19 vaccine. Findings and caveats of the study: The span of vaccine-associated CD4 TCRs extended across spike, with dominance at 160-218 and 743-854. Nearly half of spike-specific TCRs reportedly target variant regions that are unmutated in the B.1.351 and B.1.1.7 variants. Spike-specific TCR repertoires showed rising breadth and depth after two AZD1222 doses. The study identified only 6 or 7 AZD1222 recipients as seropositive at baseline.

Profiled with immunoSEQ multiplex PCR; TCRdb holds only in-frame clones, not every one. The sample has some 120,000 clones, roughly 88% seen once. A word on this clone: Its antigen is still unknown.

V lost 4 bases and J lost 0, with 5 bases in between. The CDR3 extends over 13 amino acids. Germline CDR1 is MDHEN and CDR2 is SYDVKM. V is TRBV28 and J is TRBJ2-3, with D hard to call. The origin of this receptor is an adult who received the AZD1222 COVID-19 vaccine. Sample: peripheral blood, taken 28 days after the second AZD1222 dose. CDR3 nucleotides: TGTGCCAGCAGTTCCCCAAGCACAGATACGCAGTATTTT. It yields the protein CASSSPSTDTQYF.